The sequence of this TCR beta chain was determined in a study of shared clonotypes between healthy human individuals. The study's findings and limits: Generally, naive subsets (rather than memory subsets) showed larger estimated richness.

Naive CD8 populations comprised CD45RO-negative cells positively selected for CCR7, excluding terminally differentiated effector memory CD45RA+ cells. As for this clone: Antigen specificity is unknown.

Here immunoSEQ multiplex PCR was the method, and the copy in TCRdb shows in-frame clones only, minus some. The sample lists fewer than 850,000 clones; about 96% were seen once. V was shortened by 5 bases and J by 1 base, with 11 bases between the two germline ends. The germline CDR1 and CDR2 sequences are SGHAT and FQNNGV. The CDR3 is 15 amino acids. The V call is TRBV11-2, the J call TRBJ2-2, with D possibly being TRBD1 (6 bases). The sequence was obtained from a man aged 25 to 40 in good health. Sequencing was done on a sample of naive CD8+ T cells sorted from blood. The CDR3 is CASSTGHLNTGELFF. The CDR3 DNA follows: TGTGCCAGCAGCACGGGACACTTGAACACCGGGGAGCTGTTTTTT. The whole variable domain, filled in from reference TRBV11-2 and TRBJ2-2, reads EAGVAQSPRYKIIEKRQSVAFWCNPISGHATLYWYQQILGQGPKLLIQFQNNGVVDDSQLPKDRFSAERLKGVDSTLKIQPAKLEDSAVYLCASSTGHLNTGELFFGEGSRLTVL.